This T cell receptor (beta chain) emerged from a study of cytomegalovirus exposure and HLA in healthy donors. The assay was immunoSEQ multiplex PCR, and TCRdb's table has in-frame clones only and misses some. The repertoire has 200,000 or so clones, roughly 80% of them found once; the top ten carry roughly 7%. Germline V gene sequence: CDR1 SEHNR, CDR2 FQNEAQ (reference sequence). V lost 1 base and J lost 7, with 11 bases in between. The CDR3 runs 13 residues. The V and J genes are TRBV7-9 and TRBJ2-7; D is perhaps TRBD1 (6 bases). Sequencing was done on a sample of PBMCs. This TCR came from a man younger than 35 in good health and CMV-seropositive. The CDR3: CASSLGVQGEQYF. DNA of the CDR3: TGTGCCAGCAGCTTAGGGGTACAGGGTGAGCAGTACTTC.